Sequencing of this TCR beta chain was carried out in a study of identical twins. Overall study findings and caveats: Weaker excess twin sharing was seen among beta out-of-frame sequences.

In this sample, this clonotype turned up a few times. Its antigen is currently unknown. Germline V gives CDR1 MDHEN, CDR2 SYDVKM. V lost 5 bases, J lost 7 bases, and 7 bases stayed unmatched. This CDR3 region has 16 residues. TCRdb ran MiXCR on the 5' RACE reads and lists one entry per CDR3 protein. The table records approximately 410,000 distinct CDR3 sequences, roughly 18% of them present only once. Sequencing was performed on naive T cells sorted from blood. This clonotype originated in a man aged 45-60 years in good health. The chain has TRBV28 and TRBJ2-1, with 14 bases that match TRBD2. The CDR3 loop reads CASSLRTSGRLNEQFF. CDR3 nucleotide sequence: TGTGCCAGCAGTCTCCGGACTAGCGGGAGGTTAAATGAGCAGTTCTTC.